This TCR beta chain was observed in a study of response to subunit inactivated influenza vaccine. In the case of this clonotype: Its target is not known.

The study, taken as a whole, reports: It was suggested by the authors that few new T cells are recruited by each seasonal influenza vaccination.

TCRdb ran MiXCR on the RT-PCR reads and lists one entry per CDR3 protein. The table shows around 580,000 distinct CDR3 sequences, with around 15% occurring only once. CDR1 is SGHTA, CDR2 FQGNSA, per germline. After removal of 6 bases from V and 0 bases from J, the junction contained 7 bases not matched to a gene. The CDR3 is 16 amino acids. V is TRBV7-2 and J is TRBJ2-2; TRBD1 agrees at 7 bases. The material was PBMCs from blood, obtained approximately 13 days after vaccination. This TCR was sampled from a man over 45 who received an inactivated influenza vaccine. CDR3 coding DNA: TGTGCCAGCAGTCAGGGACAGTTCGCGAACACCGGGGAGCTGTTTTTT. Protein sequence: CASSQGQFANTGELFF.